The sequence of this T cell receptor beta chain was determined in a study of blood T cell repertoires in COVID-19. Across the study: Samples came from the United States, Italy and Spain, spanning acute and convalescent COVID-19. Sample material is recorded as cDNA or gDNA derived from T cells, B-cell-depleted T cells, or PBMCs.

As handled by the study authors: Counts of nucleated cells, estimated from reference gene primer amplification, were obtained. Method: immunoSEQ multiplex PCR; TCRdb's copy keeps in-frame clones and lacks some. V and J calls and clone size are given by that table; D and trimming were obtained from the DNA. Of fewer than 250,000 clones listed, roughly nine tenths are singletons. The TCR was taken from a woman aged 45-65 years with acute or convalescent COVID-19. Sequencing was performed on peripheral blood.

This CDR3 reads CASSTDNQPQHF. For the CDR3, the DNA is TGTGCCAGCAGTACAGATAATCAGCCCCAGCATTTT. The chain has TRBV6-6 and TRBJ1-5, with D uncertain. Germline V gene lookup returns CDR1 MNHNY and CDR2 SVGAGI (reference sequence). This CDR3 region has 12 residues. V lost 5 bases, J lost 4 bases, and 6 bases lay in between.